This T cell receptor beta chain was captured by sequencing in a study of monozygotic twins with cystic fibrosis. Findings and caveats of the study: Co-twins had the most similar V usage for 13 of 16 pairs, J for 8.

With 7 bases removed from V and 4 bases from J, the gap between germline ends came to 13 bases. Per the germline V gene, CDR1 is SNHLY and CDR2 is FYNNEI. CDR3 length equals 13 residues. The data were produced by immunoSEQ multiplex PCR, yet TCRdb's version contains in-frame clones alone and is incomplete. The data show about 10,000 clones, over 99% seen once. A remark on this clone: Its antigen is still unknown.

Sequencing was performed on blood. This clonotype was sampled from a man younger than 30 with cystic fibrosis. This chain joins TRBV2 and TRBJ1-1; weak D call: TRBD1 (5 bases). For the CDR3, the DNA is TGTGCCAGCACGGGGGAGATGGGCACTGAAGCTTTCTTT. Amino acids: CASTGEMGTEAFF.